This T cell receptor beta chain was retrieved from a study of T cell repertoires and HLA-DP antigens. The table lists this clone with a few counts. No antigen is known for it. CDR3 length: 15 residues. V was cut by 0 bases and J by 5 bases, with 13 bases left in between. Germline V gives CDR1 GTSNPN, CDR2 SVGIG (reference sequence). Sequenced by immunoSEQ multiplex PCR; TCRdb stores in-frame clones only, minus some. Altogether about 73,000 clones are present, just under 80% being singletons, with the ten largest covering around 1.5%. Sequencing was carried out using CD4+ T cells from PBMCs. V gene TRBV30 combines with J gene TRBJ2-2, with D maybe TRBD2 (7 bases). This clonotype originated in a man in his sixties in good health and CMV-seronegative. CDR3 sequence (DNA): TGTGCCTGGAGTGTACCGGGGGGCCGGACCGGGGAGCTGTTTTTT. This codes for CAWSVPGGRTGELFF. The variable domain in full, with the rest retrieved from reference TRBV30 and TRBJ2-2, is SQTIHQWPATLVQPVGSPLSLECTVEGTSNPNLYWYRQAAGRGLQLLFYSVGIGQISSEVPQNLSASRPQDRQFILSSKKLLLSDSGFYLCAWSVPGGRTGELFFGEGSRLTVL.